The source of this T cell receptor beta chain is a study of blood T cells in healthy people across ages. Study conclusions and caveats: Naive T cell percentage by flow cytometry tracked strongly with beta diversity.

Staff drew roughly 10 milliliters of peripheral blood from each donor. To note about this clonotype: Its antigen remains unknown.

The CDR3 is 12 amino acids. From germline, CDR1 is SQVTM and CDR2 ANQGSEA. Trimming removed 4 bases at V and 6 bases at J, with 12 bases between. Primers used in a second PCR of roughly 7 to 11 cycles were a sample-barcoded 5' primer and a J-beta primer mix. TCRdb recomputed calls from the 5' RACE reads with MiXCR, one row per CDR3 protein. The sample contains hundreds of thousands of distinct CDR3 sequences, approximately 52% of which appear only once. The sample taken for sequencing was blood. J is TRBJ1-2 and V is TRBV29-1; no firm D call. The origin of this receptor is a woman of 80 years or more in good health. CDR3 nucleotide sequence: TGCAGCGTTGGATGGTCATTAAATGGCTACACCTTC. It is translated as CSVGWSLNGYTF.